The source of this T cell receptor (beta chain) is a study of blood T cells in healthy people across ages. Whole-study results and caveats: Comparison with aged donors showed that long-lived donors had more naive CD4+ cells and higher diversity.

A second PCR of 7 to 11 cycles used a sample-barcoded 5' primer and a J-beta primer mix. TCRdb re-derived calls from the 5' RACE reads in MiXCR, one entry per CDR3 protein. The sample yields roughly 680,000 distinct CDR3 sequences, under 65% seen once. With 6 bases removed from V and 1 base from J, the gap between germline ends came to 16 bases. The CDR3 contains 15 residues. CDR1 and CDR2 from the germline V gene are MDHEN and SYDVKM. As concerns this clonotype: The antigen is unknown.

The chain employs TRBV28 and TRBJ2-7; maybe TRBD1 (6 bases). The receptor's source is a woman at least 80 years old in good health. Sequenced material: blood. The CDR3 sequence is CASRAAGGRSYEQYF. The CDR3 nucleotides are TGTGCCAGCAGGGCCGCTGGGGGCAGGTCCTACGAGCAGTACTTC.